This T cell receptor beta chain was sequenced in a study of cytomegalovirus exposure and HLA in healthy donors. TCRdb keeps only in-frame clones here, not all; method: immunoSEQ multiplex PCR. This table has about 120,000 clones, roughly 90% appearing once. The CDR3 is made up of 17 amino acids. J was trimmed by 4 bases and V by 0 bases; bases with no gene match: 11. V gene TRBV23-1 combines with J gene TRBJ2-5; 7 positions agree with TRBD1. TRBV23-1 is marked as an open reading frame, function uncertain. Sequencing input: PBMCs. The TCR was taken from a young woman in good health and CMV-seronegative. The CDR3 DNA reads as TGCGCCAGCAGTCAATCGACCCTAGAATCAGGGGGAGAGACCCAGTACTTC. Translating gives CASSQSTLESGGETQYF.